One and the same sample provided the 23 T cell receptor beta chains below, sequenced in a study of T cell responses to AZD1222 COVID-19 vaccine. Some clones are missing from TCRdb's copy, which holds only in-frame ones; the method was immunoSEQ multiplex PCR. The sample lists approximately 160,000 clones; approximately 86% were seen once. This specimen consisted of peripheral blood, obtained on day 0 of AZD1222 vaccination. The receptors originated from an adult in good health.

The rearrangement joins TRBV19 to TRBJ2-5; TRBD1 or TRBD2 may be the D gene (5 bases each). The CDR3 is 12 residues long. Germline lookup yields CDR1 LNHDA and CDR2 SQIVND (reference sequence). V was trimmed by 6 bases and J by 3 bases, leaving 8 bases between them. CDR3 nucleotide sequence: TGTGCCAGTAGCGGGGCCAAAGAGACCCAGTACTTC. Translated, it gives CASSGAKETQYF.

This rearrangement joins TRBV4-2 to TRBJ2-2; no clear D. Germline V gene lookup returns CDR1 LGHNA and CDR2 YNFKEQ. The CDR3 is made up of 14 amino acids. Trimming shortened V by 1 base and J by 4 bases, and 7 bases separated the two germline ends. The CDR3 nucleotides are TGTGCCAGCAGCCAAGTTGACCGCACCGGGGAGCTGTTTTTT. This gives the protein CASSQVDRTGELFF.

The V and J genes are TRBV27 and TRBJ2-1; TRBD1 or TRBD2 may be the D gene (7 bases each). This CDR3 region has 14 residues. Trimming shortened V by 8 bases and J by 4 bases, and 15 bases separated the two germline ends. Per germline, CDR1 MNHEY and CDR2 SMNVEV (reference sequence). The CDR3 here is CASSVQGGYNEQFF. CDR3 nucleotides: TGTGCCAGCTCGGTGCAGGGGGGGTACAATGAGCAGTTCTTC.

The chain recombines TRBV14 with TRBJ2-7; D gene unclear. Trimming cost V 1 base and J 2 bases, with 9 bases left between them. The CDR3 runs 14 residues. Looked up from germline, CDR1 is SGHDN and CDR2 is FVKESK. The CDR3 region has the DNA TGTGCCAGCAGCCAAGCCATCACTACCTACGAGCAGTACTTC. This sequence encodes CASSQAITTYEQYF.

This clone has a handful of counts. The chain is built from TRBV27 and TRBJ2-5, with a weak D call TRBD1 (5 bases). Germline V gene sequence: CDR1 MNHEY, CDR2 SMNVEV (reference sequence). The CDR3 totals 18 residues. V lost 5 bases to trimming and J lost 2 bases, with 24 bases between them. The CDR3 protein is CASSLEPPYGAPQETQYF. The CDR3 DNA reads as TGTGCCAGCAGTCTCGAACCTCCCTATGGGGCGCCGCAAGAGACCCAGTACTTC.

The V gene is TRBV20-1, the J gene TRBJ1-1; D not certain. CDR1 and CDR2 (germline): DFQATT, SNEGSKA (reference sequence). Between the trimmed V and J ends, which lost 5 bases and 1 base, there was a span of 17 bases. The CDR3 is made up of 15 amino acids. The CDR3 region is CSARGSDGKNTEAFF. CDR3 DNA sequence: TGCAGTGCTCGTGGCTCGGACGGGAAGAACACTGAAGCTTTCTTT.

This clone was seen only a few times. The chain joins TRBV19 to TRBJ1-2, with TRBD1 matching 7 bases. V was pared by 4 bases and J by 4 bases, with 6 bases of the junction left unmatched. The CDR3 contains 14 residues. Germline lookup yields CDR1 LNHDA and CDR2 SQIVND (reference sequence). The CDR3 region has the DNA TGTGCCAGTAGTAGACAGGGTAATGCCTATGGCTACACCTTC. It yields the protein CASSRQGNAYGYTF. The full variable domain, completed using reference TRBV19 and TRBJ1-2, is DGGITQSPKYLFRKEGQNVTLSCEQNLNHDAMYWYRQDPGQGLRLIYYSQIVNDFQKGDIAEGYSVSREKKESFPLTVTSAQKNPTAFYLCASSRQGNAYGYTFGSGTRLTVV.

This clone was detected only a few times. As DNA, the CDR3 is TGCGCCAGCAGCTTCGTACAGGGGGTACGCACAGATACGCAGTATTTT. Translated, it gives CASSFVQGVRTDTQYF. The chain carries TRBV5-1 and TRBJ2-3, with 8 bases fitting TRBD1. The germline CDR1 and CDR2 sequences are SGHRS and YFSETQ. With V trimmed by 2 bases and J by 1 base, 6 bases remained unmatched. The CDR3 covers 16 residues. The full variable domain, in which reference TRBV5-1 and TRBJ2-3 provide the parts outside the CDR3, is KAGVTQTPRYLIKTRGQQVTLSCSPISGHRSVSWYQQTPGQGLQFLFEYFSETQRNKGNFPGRFSGRQFSNSRSEMNVSTLELGDSALYLCASSFVQGVRTDTQYFGPGTRLTVL.

The chain uses TRBV7-9 and TRBJ1-6, with 7 nucleotides matching TRBD1. Germline lookup yields CDR1 SEHNR and CDR2 FQNEAQ (reference sequence). V lost 0 bases, J lost 6 bases, and 2 bases stayed unmatched. The CDR3 has 15 residues. CDR3 residues: CASSLAWDSNSPLHF. CDR3 coding DNA: TGTGCCAGCAGCTTAGCGTGGGACAGTAATTCACCCCTCCACTTT. The full variable domain, its missing parts supplied by reference TRBV7-9 and TRBJ1-6, is DTGVSQNPRHKITKRGQNVTFRCDPISEHNRLYWYRQTLGQGPEFLTYFQNEAQLEKSRLLSDRFSAERPKGSFSTLEIQRTEQGDSAMYLCASSLAWDSNSPLHFGNGTRLTVT.

The CDR3: CASSLGGTVVNYGYTF. As DNA, the CDR3 is TGTGCCAGCAGCTTAGGAGGGACAGTAGTTAACTATGGCTACACCTTC. The chain links TRBV7-9 to TRBJ1-2; 7 bases map to TRBD1. The V gene end was trimmed by 1 base and the J gene end by 1 base; junction bases not matched to a gene: 6. The CDR3 runs 16 residues. CDR1 is SEHNR, CDR2 FQNEAQ, per germline (reference sequence).

The gene calls are TRBV7-8 and TRBJ1-5; D is uncertain. With 5 bases removed from V and 0 bases from J, the gap between germline ends came to 11 bases. Germline V gene sequence: CDR1 SGHVS, CDR2 FQNEAQ. The CDR3 has 15 amino acids. The CDR3, as DNA: TGTGCCAGCAGCCCTGACGGATATAGCAATCAGCCCCAGCATTTT. Its translation is CASSPDGYSNQPQHF.

The chain joins TRBV27 to TRBJ2-7; D perhaps matches TRBD1 (5 bases). This CDR3 spans 16 amino acids. The V and J ends lost 6 bases and 0 bases respectively, with 18 bases between them. Germline loops: CDR1 MNHEY, CDR2 SMNVEV (reference sequence). CDR3 nucleotides: TGTGCCAGCAGCTGGGGCCTAAGTTCTGCCTCCTACGAGCAGTACTTC. It codes for CASSWGLSSASYEQYF.

This clone was recorded a few times. The chain links TRBV3-1 (or the pseudogene TRBV3-2) to TRBJ2-7, with D perhaps matching TRBD2 (6 bases). This CDR3 contains 14 residues. V was trimmed by 4 bases and J by 1 base, leaving 11 bases between them. Germline CDR1 LGHDT, CDR2 YNNKEL (reference sequence). Here the CDR3 reads CASSLTGDSYEQYF. CDR3 coding DNA: TGTGCCAGCAGCCTTACGGGGGATTCCTACGAGCAGTACTTC.

The rearrangement uses TRBV4-1 and TRBJ2-1; 7 nucleotides agree with TRBD2. V lost 6 bases, J lost 8 bases, and 25 bases stayed unmatched. Per germline, CDR1 MGHRA and CDR2 YSYEKL. The CDR3 has 19 residues. The CDR3 protein is CASSRHPGLTENLVDEQFF. The CDR3 DNA reads as TGCGCCAGCAGTCGACACCCGGGACTAACAGAAAACCTCGTCGATGAGCAGTTCTTC.

This CDR3 reads CASRGTGVDIQYF. In DNA, the CDR3 is TGTGCCAGCAGAGGGACCGGGGTGGACATTCAGTACTTC. The chain links TRBV2 to TRBJ2-4, with D possibly being TRBD1 or TRBD2 (5 bases each). CDR1 and CDR2 (germline): SNHLY, FYNNEI. V lost 6 bases, J lost 8 bases, and 14 bases lay in between. The CDR3 sequence is 13 residues long.

With regard to this clone: This CDR3 is also generated by other DNA sequences in the sample. J is TRBJ1-1 and V is TRBV3-1 (or the pseudogene TRBV3-2); D uncertain. Germline CDR1 reads LGHDT; CDR2 reads YNNKEL (reference sequence). CDR3 length equals 15 residues. V lost 4 bases to trimming and J lost 0 bases, with 12 bases between them. CDR3 protein: CASSPLLRVNTEAFF. For the CDR3, the DNA is TGTGCCAGCAGCCCTTTGCTACGAGTGAACACTGAAGCTTTCTTT.

V is TRBV6-5 and J is TRBJ1-2; D remains ambiguous. Germline CDR1 MNHEY, CDR2 SVGAGI. Trimming cost V 6 bases and J 1 base, with 9 bases left between them. The CDR3 extends over 13 amino acids. CDR3 bases: TGTGCCAGCAGGGGTACAAGTAACTATGGCTACACCTTC. Encoded protein: CASRGTSNYGYTF.

The sample holds a few counts of this clone. The genes are TRBV10-1 and TRBJ1-1; D is unclear. CDR1 is WNHNN, CDR2 SYGVQD, per germline (reference sequence). This CDR3 contains 14 residues. With 6 bases removed from V and 0 bases from J, the gap between germline ends came to 11 bases. DNA for the CDR3: TGCGCCAGCAGCGCCGCCCGGATGAACACTGAAGCTTTCTTT. Amino acids: CASSAARMNTEAFF.

Remarks on this clone: Other nucleotide sequences in the sample specify the same CDR3. The V and J genes are TRBV5-1 and TRBJ2-1, with 9 bases identical to TRBD1. With V trimmed by 4 bases and J by 10 bases, 6 bases remained unmatched. Germline CDR1 SGHRS, CDR2 YFSETQ. This CDR3 contains 13 residues. CDR3 amino acids: CASSLGQGGEQFF. CDR3 bases: TGCGCCAGCAGCCTGGGACAGGGCGGGGAGCAGTTCTTC. Full variable domain (rest looked up from reference TRBV5-1 and TRBJ2-1): KAGVTQTPRYLIKTRGQQVTLSCSPISGHRSVSWYQQTPGQGLQFLFEYFSETQRNKGNFPGRFSGRQFSNSRSEMNVSTLELGDSALYLCASSLGQGGEQFFGPGTRLTVL.

This rearrangement joins TRBV5-1 to TRBJ2-1, with TRBD2 matching 7 bases. J was trimmed by 4 bases and V by 1 base; bases with no gene match: 5. In germline, CDR1 is SGHRS, CDR2 YFSETQ. This CDR3 comprises 15 residues. Written as DNA, the CDR3 is TGCGCCAGCAGCTTGAGGTCCGGGAGGTACAATGAGCAGTTCTTC. Encoded protein: CASSLRSGRYNEQFF.

This sequence joins TRBV20-1 and TRBJ2-7, with D possibly being TRBD2 (5 bases). The germline CDR1 and CDR2 sequences are DFQATT and SNEGSKA (reference sequence). The CDR3 length is 17 residues. The V and J ends lost 3 bases and 1 base respectively, with 22 bases between them. In nucleotides, the CDR3 is TGCAGTGCTAGTGGAGGTCAGAGTAAGGCCCTTTCCTACGAGCAGTACTTC. As protein: CSASGGQSKALSYEQYF.

J is TRBJ2-7 and V is TRBV6-5; 7 bases are a match to TRBD2. V was clipped by 4 bases and J by 2 bases; unmatched bases: 5. This CDR3 region has 14 residues. Germline V lookup: CDR1 MNHEY, CDR2 SVGAGI. CDR3 sequence (DNA): TGTGCCAGCAGTTTGGCGACTAGCCCCTACGAGCAGTACTTC. Translating gives CASSLATSPYEQYF.

The chain has TRBV27 and TRBJ2-7; 8 bases are a match to TRBD1. The germline V gene has CDR1 MNHEY and CDR2 SMNVEV (reference sequence). The J segment lost 5 bases and the V segment lost 2 bases, leaving 23 bases of the junction unmatched. There are 20 residues in the CDR3. CDR3 in amino acids: CASSLQGTDRGGLSVNEQYF. The CDR3, as DNA: TGTGCCAGCAGTTTACAGGGAACCGACAGGGGCGGACTGTCCGTGAACGAGCAGTACTTC.